Listed here are 6 T cell receptor beta chains from one sample, sequenced in a study of blood T cell repertoires in COVID-19. The data were produced by immunoSEQ multiplex PCR, yet TCRdb's version contains in-frame clones alone and is incomplete. The data show 250,000 to 400,000 clones, roughly 90% seen once. What was sequenced was peripheral blood. These receptors all stem from a woman aged 25 to 45 with COVID-19, enrolled during active disease.

V usage is TRBV18 and J usage is TRBJ2-5, with D tentatively TRBD1 (5 bases). Trimming left V 0 bases short and J 3 bases short, with 5 bases between. This CDR3 contains 13 residues. CDR1 is KGHSH, CDR2 LQKENI, per germline. CDR3 bases: TGTGCCAGCTCACCACCAGGGGAAGAGACCCAGTACTTC. The encoded protein is CASSPPGEETQYF.

The CDR3 sequence is CASHSVMNTEAFF. The CDR3 DNA is TGTGCCAGCCACTCGGTAATGAACACTGAAGCTTTCTTT. The V call is TRBV5-5, the J call TRBJ1-1; D ambiguous. Deletions cut 7 bases from V and 0 bases from J, with 10 bases between. Germline values: CDR1 SGHKS, CDR2 YYEKEE (reference sequence). This CDR3 spans 13 amino acids.

The CDR3 coding sequence is TGTGCCAGCAGCGTAGTAGTAGGGGAAAATGAAAAACTGTTTTTT. It yields the protein CASSVVVGENEKLFF. The chain has TRBV9 and TRBJ1-4; possible D gene TRBD1, 5 bases. Germline CDR1 and CDR2: SGDLS and YYNGEE. The CDR3 has 15 residues. The V gene lost 0 bases and the J gene lost 5 bases, with 11 bases spanning the gap.

V usage is TRBV18 and J usage is TRBJ2-7; TRBD2 aligns across 11 bases. V gave up 3 bases and J gave up 5 bases; unmatched junction bases: 3. The CDR3 extends over 14 amino acids. The germline gives CDR1 KGHSH, CDR2 LQKENI. The CDR3 loop is CASSPGLADHEQYF. For the CDR3, the DNA is TGTGCCAGCTCACCGGGACTAGCGGACCACGAGCAGTACTTC. Complete variable domain (other parts from reference TRBV18 and TRBJ2-7): NAGVMQNPRHLVRRRGQEARLRCSPMKGHSHVYWYRQLPEEGLKFMVYLQKENIIDESGMPKERFSAEFPKEGPSILRIQQVVRGDSAAYFCASSPGLADHEQYFGPGTRLTVT.

V is TRBV3-1 (or the pseudogene TRBV3-2) and J is TRBJ2-7; 10 bases line up with TRBD2. Trimming at V came to 0 bases and at J to 4 bases, leaving 6 bases not matched to a gene. In germline, CDR1 is LGHDT, CDR2 YNNKEL (reference sequence). The CDR3 length is 16 residues. The CDR3 DNA sequence: TGTGCCAGCAGCCAAGACTCTAGCGGGAGTAGGTACGAGCAGTACTTC. Translation gives CASSQDSSGSRYEQYF.

This rearrangement joins TRBV7-6 to TRBJ2-7, with 7 nucleotides matching TRBD2. The CDR3 is 16 residues long. The V segment lost 6 bases and the J segment 1 base; nucleotides outside the gene matches: 12. The germline V gene encodes CDR1 SGHVS and CDR2 FNYEAQ. The CDR3 bases are TGTGCCAGCAGTCCTCGAACCGGGACTATATCCTACGAGCAGTACTTC. Its translation is CASSPRTGTISYEQYF.